One sample yielded the 28 T cell receptor beta chains listed below, sequenced in a study of identical twins. TCRdb reprocessed the 5' RACE reads with MiXCR, giving one entry per CDR3 protein. Of 690,000 or so distinct CDR3 sequences listed, roughly 6% are singletons. The sample taken for sequencing was naive T cells sorted from blood. The receptors stem from a man aged 18 to 29 in good health.

This clonotype was picked up many times. This chain links TRBV11-1 with TRBJ2-1, with a possible D match to TRBD2 (6 bases). This CDR3 comprises 15 residues. The germline CDR1 and CDR2 sequences are SGHAT and FQDESV (reference sequence). The V gene lost 5 bases and the J gene lost 1 base, with 12 bases spanning the gap. CDR3 nucleotides: TGTGCCAGCAGCCCCCGGGAGTATTCCTACAATGAGCAGTTCTTC. It is translated as CASSPREYSYNEQFF.

The chain has TRBV7-9 and TRBJ2-7; 12 nucleotides align to TRBD2. The CDR3 runs to 16 residues. Looked up from germline, CDR1 is SEHNR and CDR2 is FQNEAQ (reference sequence). Trimming removed 1 base from V and 1 base from J; junction bases left unmatched: 2. The CDR3 DNA is TGTGCCAGCAGCTTAGGGACTAGCGGGGAATCCTACGAGCAGTACTTC. This codes for CASSLGTSGESYEQYF.

This clonotype was counted ten times or more. The chain is built from TRBV15 and TRBJ2-2; 7 nucleotides agree with TRBD1. Germline V gives CDR1 LNHNV, CDR2 YYDKDF (reference sequence). V was clipped by 7 bases and J by 2 bases; unmatched bases: 4. The CDR3 totals 14 residues. CDR3 DNA: TGTGCCACCACCGGACAGGAAAACACCGGGGAGCTGTTTTTT. Its protein product is CATTGQENTGELFF.

This clonotype was picked up many times. This chain uses TRBV29-1 with TRBJ1-1; TRBD1 is a possible D gene (5 bases). The CDR3 covers 12 residues. The ends were cut back, 1 base at V and 3 bases at J, with 6 bases in the middle. Germline CDR1 reads SQVTM; CDR2 reads ANQGSEA. CDR3: CSVEAGDTEAFF. The CDR3 DNA sequence: TGCAGCGTTGAAGCGGGGGACACTGAAGCTTTCTTT.

A word on this clonotype: The conserved closing phenylalanine or tryptophan is absent in this CDR3, likely reflecting a read error. The chain uses TRBV5-1 and TRBJ2-3; D possibly matches TRBD1 or TRBD2 (5 bases each). The ends were cut back, 8 bases at V and 5 bases at J, with 27 bases in the middle. This CDR3 spans 17 amino acids. Germline V gives CDR1 SGHRS, CDR2 YFSETQ. The CDR3 region is CASSERLGTPGGDTQYN. The CDR3 bases are TGCGCCAGTTCGGAACGGCTAGGGACGCCCGGCGGAGATACGCAGTATAAT.

This clonotype showed up many times. V gene TRBV5-1 combines with J gene TRBJ2-3, with D perhaps matching TRBD1 or TRBD2 (5 bases each). This CDR3 contains 15 residues. V was clipped by 7 bases and J by 0 bases, with 15 bases between them. The V gene's germline CDR1 is SGHRS and CDR2 YFSETQ. This chain's CDR3 is CASPCRDRSTDTQYF. CDR3 sequence (DNA): TGCGCCAGCCCCTGCCGGGACCGAAGCACAGATACGCAGTATTTT. Complete variable domain (other parts from reference TRBV5-1 and TRBJ2-3): KAGVTQTPRYLIKTRGQQVTLSCSPISGHRSVSWYQQTPGQGLQFLFEYFSETQRNKGNFPGRFSGRQFSNSRSEMNVSTLELGDSALYLCASPCRDRSTDTQYFGPGTRLTVL.

This clonotype was recorded at least ten times. The genes are TRBV5-1 and TRBJ2-1, with 8 bases that match TRBD2. CDR1 SGHRS and CDR2 YFSETQ come from the germline V gene. This CDR3 spans 16 amino acids. The ends lost 0 bases at V and 4 bases at J; junction bases unmatched: 6. CDR3 loop: CASSLVEAGAYNEQFF. CDR3 sequence (DNA): TGCGCCAGCAGCTTGGTCGAAGCGGGAGCTTACAATGAGCAGTTCTTC.

CDR3 nucleotides: TGTGCCAGAAGCGCCCCCACGGGCTGGAGTAGCGGATACAATGAGCAGTTCTTC. This codes for CARSAPTGWSSGYNEQFF. V gene TRBV11-2 combines with J gene TRBJ2-1; TRBD2 is a possible D gene (6 bases). V dropped 9 bases and J dropped 4 bases, with 28 bases sitting between them. This CDR3 comprises 18 residues. Germline CDR1 SGHAT, CDR2 FQNNGV.

This clonotype was seen only a few times. This chain links TRBV12-3 or TRBV12-4 with TRBJ2-1; D gene ambiguous. This CDR3 contains 12 residues. With 7 bases removed from V and 9 bases from J, the gap between germline ends came to 13 bases. The CDR3 nucleotides read TGTGCCAGCAAGACCAGCGCATTTGAGCAGTTCTTC. Translated, it gives CASKTSAFEQFF.

This clonotype was observed a handful of times. The CDR3 sequence is CASSLTPAEYSNQPQHF. DNA for the CDR3: TGTGCCAGCAGTTTAACCCCGGCAGAATATAGCAATCAGCCCCAGCATTTT. The chain uses TRBV27 and TRBJ1-5, with D uncertain. The V and J ends lost 2 bases and 0 bases respectively, with 14 bases between them. Germline V gives CDR1 MNHEY, CDR2 SMNVEV (reference sequence). The CDR3 totals 17 residues.

This clonotype was seen repeatedly, ten times or more. V and J are TRBV6-6 and TRBJ1-1; unclear D gene. Trimming took 7 bases from V and 5 from J, leaving 14 bases between them. Germline V CDR1 and CDR2: MNHNY, SVGAGI (reference sequence). This CDR3 has 13 amino acids. The CDR3: CASISVVRTEAFF. The DNA of the CDR3 is TGTGCCAGCATTTCAGTAGTGCGGACTGAAGCTTTCTTT.

At least ten counts were recorded for this clonotype. This chain joins TRBV29-1 and TRBJ2-5; no firm D call. The CDR3 is 13 residues long. V was clipped by 3 bases and J by 1 base, with 9 bases between them. Looked up from germline, CDR1 is SQVTM and CDR2 is ANQGSEA. The CDR3 region has the DNA TGCAGCGTTGATCTAGGTTTCCAAGAGACCCAGTACTTC. It codes for CSVDLGFQETQYF.

This clonotype appeared many times. The gene calls are TRBV7-2 and TRBJ1-5; D ambiguous. Trimming took 6 bases from V and 5 from J, leaving 8 bases between them. Germline CDR1 reads SGHTA; CDR2 reads FQGNSA. The CDR3 sequence is 12 residues long. The CDR3 is CASSPPYQPQHF. For the CDR3, the DNA is TGTGCCAGCAGTCCACCGTATCAGCCCCAGCATTTT.

V gene TRBV4-3 combines with J gene TRBJ2-7, with 14 bases aligning to TRBD2. The CDR3 spans 15 residues. J was trimmed by 7 bases and V by 4 bases; bases with no gene match: 6. CDR1 is LGHNA, CDR2 YSLEER, per germline. The CDR3 is CASSPGLAGAREQYF. CDR3 in DNA: TGCGCCAGCAGCCCGGGACTAGCGGGAGCTCGGGAGCAGTACTTC.

As for this clonotype: This may come from a read error, since a much larger clone is one base off. This chain uses TRBV12-3 or TRBV12-4 with TRBJ2-7; TRBD1 matches 7 bases. The CDR3 is 13 amino acids. The CDR3 region has the DNA TGTGCCATCAGTGGACAGGCACTCGCCGAGCAGTACTTC. Its protein is CAISGQALAEQYF.

This clonotype was seen ten or more times. The chain recombines TRBV28 with TRBJ2-3; D is ambiguous. CDR1 is MDHEN and CDR2 is SYDVKM in the germline V gene. This CDR3 has 15 residues. V was trimmed by 3 bases and J by 4 bases, leaving 14 bases between them. CDR3 in DNA: TGTGCCAGCAGTTTCTTCCAGGATTCTGCAGATACGCAGTATTTT. Amino acids: CASSFFQDSADTQYF.

This sequence joins TRBV2 and TRBJ1-1; TRBD1 agrees at 7 bases. The germline gives CDR1 SNHLY, CDR2 FYNNEI. V gave up 4 bases and J gave up 1 base; unmatched junction bases: 6. The CDR3 is 15 amino acids. The CDR3 DNA reads as TGTGCCAGCAGTGGCACCGGGACAGCGAACACTGAAGCTTTCTTT. Translating it yields CASSGTGTANTEAFF.

Remarks on this clonotype: This may be a read error: a much more frequent sequence differs by one nucleotide. The rearrangement uses TRBV18 and TRBJ1-1; D ambiguous. This CDR3 is built from 13 residues. CDR1 KGHSH and CDR2 LQKENI come from the germline V gene. V was shortened by 1 base and J by 7 bases, with 10 bases between the two germline ends. The CDR3 is CASSPRVGNEAFF. The DNA of the CDR3 is TGTGCCAGCTCACCACGGGTGGGCAATGAAGCTTTCTTT.

For this clonotype: One base away lies a much larger clone, so this may be a sequencing read error. The chain employs TRBV4-2 and TRBJ1-4; 10 nucleotides align to TRBD1. V was clipped by 4 bases and J by 7 bases; unmatched bases: 3. Germline CDR1 reads LGHNA; CDR2 reads YNFKEQ. CDR3 size: 14 residues. Here the CDR3 reads CASSPGTGAEKLFF. CDR3 nucleotides: TGTGCCAGCAGCCCCGGGACAGGGGCTGAAAAACTGTTTTTT.

The chain uses TRBV7-9 and TRBJ2-1; 8 bases fit TRBD2. Trimming removed 3 bases from V and 6 bases from J; junction bases left unmatched: 1. This CDR3 comprises 13 residues. Germline V gene sequence: CDR1 SEHNR, CDR2 FQNEAQ (reference sequence). CDR3 DNA: TGTGCCAGCAGCTTCGCGGGGGGCAATGAGCAGTTCTTC. Translated: CASSFAGGNEQFF.

This clonotype was counted ten times or more. J is TRBJ2-5 and V is TRBV10-2, with a weak D call TRBD1 (5 bases). The germline gives CDR1 WSHSY, CDR2 SAAADI. Trimming took off 5 bases at V and 5 bases at J, with 9 bases between the two ends. The CDR3 spans 12 residues. CDR3 loop: CASSTGIETQYF. The CDR3 nucleotides read TGCGCCAGCAGTACAGGAATTGAGACCCAGTACTTC.

This clonotype has a count of ten or more. This chain joins TRBV7-7 and TRBJ1-2, with TRBD1 matching 7 bases. The germline gives CDR1 SSHAT, CDR2 FNYEAQ (reference sequence). The CDR3 is 14 residues long. Losses at the gene ends were 5 bases for V and 8 bases for J; bases not matched to a gene: 11. The CDR3 here is CASSPLDRAGGYTF. Written as DNA, the CDR3 is TGTGCCAGCAGCCCGCTCGACAGGGCGGGGGGCTACACCTTC.

This clonotype was counted a few times. This chain joins TRBV4-2 and TRBJ2-3; 7 bases agree with TRBD1. CDR3 length: 14 amino acids. Germline assignment: CDR1 LGHNA and CDR2 YNFKEQ. The V gene end was trimmed by 4 bases and the J gene end by 2 bases; junction bases not matched to a gene: 3. The CDR3 DNA is TGTGCCAGCAGCCGGGACAGCTCCACAGATACGCAGTATTTT. Translated, it gives CASSRDSSTDTQYF.

This clonotype was seen at least ten times. This sequence joins TRBV15 and TRBJ2-3; a possible D gene is TRBD1 (6 bases). The length of the CDR3 is 16 residues. Germline lookup yields CDR1 LNHNV and CDR2 YYDKDF (reference sequence). Trimming cost V 1 base and J 1 base, with 12 bases left between them. The CDR3 nucleotides are TGTGCCACCAGCAGAGCGGCAGGGGTAGGCACAGATACGCAGTATTTT. Translated: CATSRAAGVGTDTQYF.

The table lists this clonotype with a few counts. The chain uses TRBV24-1 and TRBJ1-1, with unresolved D. Looked up from germline, CDR1 is KGHDR and CDR2 is SFDVKD. The CDR3 loop spans 14 amino acids. Trimming removed 7 bases at V and 1 base at J, with 12 bases between. In DNA, the CDR3 is TGTGCCACCAGGCCTCGGACGGGGAACACTGAAGCTTTCTTT. Translated, it gives CATRPRTGNTEAFF.

This clonotype was found many times. The chain uses TRBV29-1 and TRBJ1-2, with D tentatively TRBD1 (5 bases). CDR1 is SQVTM and CDR2 is ANQGSEA in the germline V gene. This CDR3 region has 15 residues. V was trimmed by 0 bases and J by 7 bases, leaving 18 bases between them. DNA of the CDR3: TGCAGCGTTGAAGATCGAGGGACGGAACGTTTTGGCTACACCTTC. This codes for CSVEDRGTERFGYTF.

Only a few counts were recorded for this clonotype. The gene calls are TRBV5-1 and TRBJ1-1; possible D gene TRBD1, 6 bases. Per germline, CDR1 SGHRS and CDR2 YFSETQ. The V end was cut by 5 bases, the J end by 4 bases, with 18 bases between. There are 15 residues in the CDR3. CDR3 region: CASRTTGQNPTEAFF. The CDR3 DNA sequence: TGCGCCAGCAGAACCACCGGACAGAACCCCACTGAAGCTTTCTTT. The entire variable domain, with the rest obtained from reference TRBV5-1 and TRBJ1-1, is as follows: KAGVTQTPRYLIKTRGQQVTLSCSPISGHRSVSWYQQTPGQGLQFLFEYFSETQRNKGNFPGRFSGRQFSNSRSEMNVSTLELGDSALYLCASRTTGQNPTEAFFGQGTRLTVV.

This clonotype was observed at least ten times. This chain joins TRBV20-1 and TRBJ2-3; 10 bases match TRBD2. The CDR3 runs 13 residues. V was pared by 6 bases and J by 1 base, with 1 base of the junction left unmatched. Germline-derived CDR1 and CDR2 are DFQATT and SNEGSKA (reference sequence). CDR3 nucleotides: TGCAGTGCAGGACTAGCGGGCACAGATACGCAGTATTTT. It translates to CSAGLAGTDTQYF.